This entry concerns a single TCR beta chain. What it recognizes is unknown. CDR1 SGDLS and CDR2 YYNGEE come from the germline V gene. The CDR3 loop spans 14 amino acids. Preparation of TRB cDNA libraries relied on 5' RACE carrying UMI labels. TCRdb reanalyzed the 5' RACE reads, giving one entry per CDR3 protein sequence and no DNA. The sample's table shows tens of thousands of distinct CDR3 sequences. Every CD8+ subset sample held a few hundred thousand flow-sorted cells, done in triplicate. The data were taken from a study of CXCR3-negative and CXCR3-positive naive CD8 T cells. Study results and limitations: For the naive subsets, surface CD5 was similar, and TCR strength was inferred from TRB CDR3 properties. Naive CXCR3-negative and CXCR3-positive cells had similar TRBV-TRBJ usage; memory differed.

The chain joins TRBV9 to TRBJ2-7; TCRdb's D call, TRBD1, is unchecked because there is no DNA. This receptor was taken from a human donor in good health. Some clones in this sample may be carry-over from other donors' samples. Specimen: memory CD8+ T cells from blood. CDR3 sequence: CARSADRGGDEQYF. The variable domain in full, with the rest retrieved from reference TRBV9 and TRBJ2-7, is DSGVTQTPKHLITATGQRVTLRCSPRSGDLSVYWYQQSLDQGLQFLIQYYNGEERAKGNILERFSAQQFPDLHSELNLSSLELGDSALYFCARSADRGGDEQYFGPGTRLTVT.